The source of this TCR beta chain is a study of blood T cell repertoires in COVID-19. Turning to the study itself: The United States, Italy and Spain were the sources of the acute and convalescent COVID-19 samples.

Produced via immunoSEQ multiplex PCR; TCRdb's table is partial and in-frame only. The sample lists approximately 250,000 clones; roughly 86% were seen once. The CDR3 has 14 residues. The germline gives CDR1 SGHRS, CDR2 YFSETQ. J lost 0 bases, V lost 4 bases, and 1 base had no gene match. It was during active infection that Seattle patients were enrolled and then longitudinally followed. The TCR was taken from a woman of 80 years or more with COVID-19, enrolled during active disease. This chain links TRBV5-1 with TRBJ1-3, with 7 bases aligning to TRBD1. The sequenced material came from peripheral blood. The CDR3 region has the DNA TGCGCCAGCAGCCGGGACAGCTCTGGAAACACCATATATTTT. This encodes CASSRDSSGNTIYF.